A selection of T cell receptor beta chains follows, all from one sample in a study of blood T cell repertoires in COVID-19. Generated by immunoSEQ multiplex PCR, the TCRdb table keeps only in-frame clones and is missing some. Of about 47,000 clones in the sample, roughly 83% are singletons; the top ten hold roughly 2.5%. The sample comprised peripheral blood. All receptors derive from a man aged 50 or older with acute or convalescent COVID-19. Both conserved end residues are part of each CDR3. The D gene is left open where the match is weak. Expanded clones are given a class, and other clones once, few, many or no size at all.

j_call d_call v_call clone_size cdr3_aa cdr3_nt
TRBJ2-7 TRBD1 TRBV29-1 - CSVDRGSGEQYF TGCAGCGTTGACAGGGGGTCGGGCGAGCAGTACTTC
TRBJ2-6 TRBD1 TRBV10-3 - CAIRRDRVSSGANVLTF TGTGCCATCAGGAGGGACAGAGTGTCCTCTGGGGCCAACGTCCTGACTTTC
TRBJ2-5 - TRBV27 few CASSWGQPRFQETQYF TGTGCCAGCAGCTGGGGGCAGCCGCGTTTCCAAGAGACCCAGTACTTC
TRBJ1-1 - TRBV18 - CASSPLGRASGYTEAFF TGTGCCAGCTCACCCCTAGGCAGGGCGTCTGGGTACACTGAAGCTTTCTTT
TRBJ2-5 TRBD1 TRBV6-6 - CASSYPGTGDETQYF TGTGCCAGCAGTTACCCCGGGACAGGGGACGAGACCCAGTACTTC
TRBJ1-2 TRBD1 TRBV15 - CATSTGTGERAGYTF TGTGCCACCAGCACCGGGACAGGGGAGAGGGCTGGCTACACCTTC
TRBJ2-5 TRBD1 TRBV19 - CASSTLDRGIETQYF TGTGCCAGTAGTACCCTGGACAGGGGTATAGAGACCCAGTACTTC
TRBJ2-1 TRBD2 TRBV6-6 once CASSARGLENNEQFF TGTGCCAGCAGTGCCCGGGGACTAGAGAACAATGAGCAGTTCTTC
TRBJ2-7 TRBD1 TRBV28 - CASIRTGSNEQYF TGTGCCAGCATACGGACAGGGTCCAACGAGCAGTACTTC
TRBJ2-3 TRBD2 TRBV5-6 - CASSLDSGSWASTDTQYF TGTGCCAGCAGCTTAGATAGCGGGAGTTGGGCTAGCACAGATACGCAGTATTTT
TRBJ1-1 - TRBV12-2 - CASRLPAGRGSGTEAFF TGTGCAAGTCGCTTGCCCGCGGGTCGGGGGTCTGGTACTGAAGCTTTCTTT
TRBJ1-1 - TRBV18 - CASSRGGASTEAFF TGTGCCAGCTCCCGGGGGGGGGCAAGCACTGAAGCTTTCTTT
TRBJ2-4 TRBD1 TRBV19 - CASSTGQRSSKNIQYF TGTGCCAGTAGTACGGGACAGAGAAGCTCCAAAAACATTCAGTACTTC
TRBJ1-5 - TRBV4-1 - CASSPKGSQPQHF TGCGCCAGCAGCCCAAAGGGGTCTCAGCCCCAGCATTTT
TRBJ2-5 - TRBV12-5 - CASGPMTGQETQYF TGTGCTAGTGGCCCGATGACAGGACAAGAGACCCAGTACTTC
TRBJ1-6 - TRBV12-3/TRBV12-4 few CASSLASSPLHF TGTGCCAGCAGTTTAGCCAGTTCACCCCTCCACTTT
TRBJ2-4 TRBD1 TRBV9 - CASSDGQGTIQYF TGTGCCAGCAGCGACGGACAGGGAACCATTCAGTACTTC
TRBJ1-2 TRBD1 TRBV5-8 once CAGGQLNNYGYTF TGTGCCGGGGGACAGCTAAATAACTATGGCTACACCTTC
TRBJ2-7 TRBD1 TRBV2 - CASTLGQGAREQYF TGTGCCAGCACCCTAGGACAGGGGGCGCGGGAGCAGTACTTC
TRBJ1-1 - TRBV5-5 - CASSSRVARDTEAFF TGTGCCAGCAGCTCCCGCGTCGCGAGGGACACTGAAGCTTTCTTT
TRBJ1-5 - TRBV19 - CASRAGGNQPQHF TGTGCCAGTAGGGCCGGGGGTAATCAGCCCCAGCATTTT
TRBJ1-2 - TRBV6-5 - CASSYGEGGYTF TGTGCCAGCAGTTACGGGGAGGGTGGCTACACCTTC
TRBJ1-5 TRBD1 TRBV19 once CASSIGSRGHQPQHF TGTGCCAGTAGTATAGGGAGCAGGGGGCACCAGCCCCAGCATTTT
TRBJ1-2 TRBD1 TRBV29-1 - CSVEMKWDRGRGGYTF TGCAGCGTTGAAATGAAATGGGACAGGGGGCGAGGTGGCTACACCTTC
TRBJ2-3 TRBD2 TRBV19 - CASSPREGADTQYF TGTGCCAGTAGTCCCCGGGAGGGTGCAGATACGCAGTATTTT
TRBJ1-2 - TRBV6-5 - CASSYQTGPGGGYTF TGTGCCAGCAGTTACCAAACAGGACCGGGAGGTGGCTACACCTTC
TRBJ2-1 - TRBV30 - CAWSVLEGHEQFF TGTGCCTGGAGTGTCCTTGAGGGCCATGAGCAGTTCTTC
TRBJ2-7 - TRBV20-1 once CSARLNIEQYF TGCAGTGCTAGATTAAATATCGAGCAGTACTTC
TRBJ2-2 - TRBV30 - CAWRQGRTGELFF TGTGCCTGGAGGCAGGGCCGCACCGGGGAGCTGTTTTTT
TRBJ2-3 - TRBV27 - CASRRTPSYTQYF TGTGCCAGCAGGAGGACTCCTAGTTATACGCAGTATTTT
TRBJ1-4 TRBD1 TRBV2 - CASSARQGDPLGNEKLFF TGTGCCAGCAGTGCTCGACAGGGAGATCCCCTGGGTAATGAAAAACTGTTTTTT
TRBJ1-1 TRBD1 TRBV7-9 - CASSLAKWGQGGETEAFF TGTGCCAGCAGCTTAGCCAAGTGGGGACAGGGAGGCGAGACTGAAGCTTTCTTT
TRBJ2-1 - TRBV7-9 once CASSLFGRGGRWSDEQFF TGTGCCAGCAGCCTCTTCGGACGTGGGGGGAGGTGGTCGGATGAGCAGTTCTTC
TRBJ2-7 - TRBV9 - CASSISPADEQYF TGTGCCAGCAGCATCTCCCCAGCGGACGAGCAGTACTTC
TRBJ2-2 - TRBV2 - CASSSQGSSITGELFF TGTGCCAGCAGTAGTCAGGGGTCTTCGATCACCGGGGAGCTGTTTTTT
TRBJ1-1 TRBD1 TRBV20-1 - CSASSETGADTEAFF TGCAGTGCTAGTAGTGAGACAGGGGCGGACACTGAAGCTTTCTTT
TRBJ1-6 - TRBV10-2 - CASSEEADSPLHF TGCGCCAGCAGTGAGGAGGCTGATTCACCCCTCCACTTT
TRBJ1-2 - TRBV5-1 - CASSLDRLRLGYGYTF TGCGCCAGCAGCTTGGACAGGCTTCGGCTGGGCTATGGCTACACCTTC
TRBJ1-4 TRBD1 TRBV27 - CASRDRGANEKLFF TGTGCCAGCAGAGACAGGGGAGCTAATGAAAAACTGTTTTTT
TRBJ2-1 TRBD2 TRBV5-1 few CASSWTPGLAANEQFF TGCGCCAGCAGCTGGACGCCGGGACTAGCTGCGAATGAGCAGTTCTTC
TRBJ1-1 TRBD1 TRBV3-1/TRBV3-2 - CASSQGQGEAFF TGTGCCAGCAGCCAAGGACAGGGGGAAGCTTTCTTT
TRBJ2-5 - TRBV28 - CASSFQGGETQYF TGTGCCAGCAGTTTCCAGGGGGGAGAGACCCAGTACTTC
TRBJ1-5 TRBD1 TRBV3-1/TRBV3-2 few CASSPGAGQGATQPQHF TGTGCCAGCAGCCCGGGCGCCGGACAGGGGGCGACTCAGCCCCAGCATTTT
TRBJ2-7 - TRBV27 - CASSSNYEQYF TGTGCCAGCAGTTCCAACTACGAGCAGTACTTC
TRBJ2-7 - TRBV4-1 - CASSQGPLMEQYF TGCGCCAGCAGCCAAGGCCCCCTAATGGAGCAGTACTTC
TRBJ2-5 - TRBV10-3 - CAISARRDGTQETQYF TGTGCCATCAGTGCCCGGAGGGACGGAACCCAAGAGACCCAGTACTTC
TRBJ2-2 TRBD2 TRBV18 - CASSPLSGDTGELFF TGTGCCAGCTCACCACTTAGCGGGGACACCGGGGAGCTGTTTTTT
TRBJ1-2 - TRBV6-6 - CASTGGRGNYGYTF TGTGCCAGCACCGGGGGGCGAGGAAACTATGGCTACACCTTC
TRBJ2-7 - TRBV7-9 - CASSSGRAYEQYF TGTGCCAGCAGCTCCGGCAGGGCCTACGAGCAGTACTTC
TRBJ1-3 - TRBV11-2 - CASSSSRSGNTIYF TGTGCCAGCAGCTCCTCGCGCTCTGGAAACACCATATATTTT
TRBJ2-2 TRBD1 TRBV7-9 - CASSLRLQGDTGELFF TGTGCCAGCAGCCTTAGATTACAGGGGGACACCGGGGAGCTGTTTTTT
TRBJ1-1 TRBD1 TRBV2 - CASSETWTGMNTEAFF TGTGCCAGCAGTGAGACCTGGACAGGGATGAACACTGAAGCTTTCTTT
TRBJ2-7 TRBD2 TRBV5-1 - CASRLLAGGDYEQYF TGCGCCAGCAGGCTACTAGCGGGAGGTGATTACGAGCAGTACTTC
TRBJ1-1 - TRBV18 - CASSPRPKETTEAFF TGTGCCAGCTCACCAAGGCCCAAGGAGACCACTGAAGCTTTCTTT
TRBJ2-2 - TRBV19 - CASSGGYTGELFF TGTGCCAGTAGTGGAGGTTACACCGGGGAGCTGTTTTTT